A selection of T cell receptor beta chains follows, all from one sample in a study of T cell repertoires in cytomegalovirus infection. The antigens of these receptors remain unknown. A single record per CDR3 protein comes from TCRdb applying MiXCR to the reads. The sample includes roughly 150,000 distinct CDR3 sequences, about 20% of them seen just once. Sample: CD8+ T cells from cultured PBMCs, taken from culture after CMV antigen stimulation. The receptors here all came from a human donor in good health (CMV status not recorded). Some clones in this sample may be carry-over from other donors' samples. Each CDR3 is given with its conserved first and last residue. D genes are given only for firm matches. The size entry is marked missing in some rows and otherwise reads once, few, many or a size class.

J: TRBJ1-2
V: TRBV2
size: NA
length: 15
D: NA
CDR3: CASSEAPGTYYGYTF
DNA: TGTGCCAGCAGTGAAGCGCCCGGGACCTACTATGGCTACACCTTC

J: TRBJ1-5
V: TRBV2
size: few
length: 15
D: NA
CDR3: CASSFSRGSNQPQHF
DNA: TGTGCCAGCAGTTTCAGCAGGGGAAGCAATCAGCCCCAGCATTTT

J: TRBJ2-1
V: TRBV7-8
size: NA
length: 15
D: NA
CDR3: CASSLGGGQGYEQFF
DNA: TGTGCCAGCAGCTTAGGCGGGGGCCAAGGGTATGAGCAGTTCTTC

J: TRBJ2-3
V: TRBV12-3/TRBV12-4
size: few
length: 15
D: NA
CDR3: CASSRGRGSTDTQYF
DNA: TGTGCCAGCAGTCGGGGGCGGGGAAGCACAGATACGCAGTATTTT

J: TRBJ1-2
V: TRBV4-3
size: NA
length: 11
D: NA
CDR3: CASSQGNLMTF
DNA: TGCGCCAGCAGCCAAGGTAACCTGATGACCTTC

J: TRBJ2-7
V: TRBV27
size: few
length: 13
D: NA
CDR3: CASRWDGAYEQYF
DNA: TGTGCCAGCAGGTGGGACGGGGCCTACGAGCAGTACTTC

J: TRBJ1-5
V: TRBV6-2/TRBV6-3
size: NA
length: 17
D: TRBD1
CDR3: CASSYSGTGKSNQPQHF
DNA: TGTGCCAGCAGTTACTCTGGGACAGGGAAGAGCAATCAGCCCCAGCATTTT

J: TRBJ2-3
V: TRBV6-5
size: few
length: 17
D: NA
CDR3: CASSYRADAKGTDTQYF
DNA: TGTGCCAGCAGTTACAGGGCAGACGCCAAGGGGACAGATACGCAGTATTTT

J: TRBJ1-6
V: TRBV7-6
size: NA
length: 14
D: NA
CDR3: CASSFTGSQAPLHF
DNA: TGTGCCAGCAGCTTTACAGGCTCCCAGGCACCCCTCCACTTT

J: TRBJ1-2
V: TRBV27
size: few
length: 14
D: NA
CDR3: CASSSGSLNYGYTF
DNA: TGTGCCAGCAGTTCGGGCAGCCTTAACTATGGCTACACCTTC

J: TRBJ2-5
V: TRBV15
size: NA
length: 15
D: TRBD1
CDR3: CATRESGQGLETQYF
DNA: TGTGCCACCAGAGAGTCCGGACAGGGGTTGGAGACCCAGTACTTC

J: TRBJ1-1
V: TRBV12-3/TRBV12-4
size: NA
length: 14
D: NA
CDR3: CASSLSGSNTEAFF
DNA: TGTGCCAGCAGCCTGAGCGGTTCGAACACTGAAGCTTTCTTT

J: TRBJ2-3
V: TRBV11-2
size: NA
length: 16
D: NA
CDR3: CASSLIWQEGTDTQYF
DNA: TGTGCCAGCAGCTTAATTTGGCAGGAAGGTACAGATACGCAGTATTTT

J: TRBJ1-5
V: TRBV7-6
size: few
length: 15
D: NA
CDR3: CASSPGRGINQPQHF
DNA: TGTGCCAGCAGCCCAGGGCGCGGAATTAATCAGCCCCAGCATTTT

J: TRBJ1-5
V: TRBV6-1
size: few
length: 15
D: TRBD1
CDR3: CASSARGQANQPQHF
DNA: TGTGCCAGCAGTGCCCGGGGACAGGCAAATCAGCCCCAGCATTTT

J: TRBJ2-1
V: TRBV11-3
size: few
length: 16
D: TRBD1
CDR3: CASRRPGQGNNNEQFF
DNA: TGTGCCAGCAGGCGTCCGGGACAGGGTAATAACAATGAGCAGTTCTTC

J: TRBJ2-5
V: TRBV28
size: NA
length: 14
D: NA
CDR3: CASSTPGVQETQYF
DNA: TGTGCCAGCAGTACCCCAGGGGTCCAAGAGACCCAGTACTTC

J: TRBJ2-7
V: TRBV5-1
size: many
length: 14
D: TRBD1
CDR3: CASSLGQGDYEQYF
DNA: TGCGCCAGCAGCTTGGGACAGGGGGACTACGAGCAGTACTTC

J: TRBJ2-3
V: TRBV7-9
size: NA
length: 14
D: TRBD2
CDR3: CASRGLAGTDTQYF
DNA: TGTGCCAGCAGGGGACTAGCGGGCACAGATACGCAGTATTTT

J: TRBJ1-1
V: TRBV12-3/TRBV12-4
size: NA
length: 11
D: NA
CDR3: CASSFATEAFF
DNA: TGTGCCAGCAGTTTCGCCACTGAAGCTTTCTTT

J: TRBJ2-1
V: TRBV7-6
size: few
length: 13
D: NA
CDR3: CASSSSILNEQFF
DNA: TGTGCCAGCAGCTCTTCCATTTTGAATGAGCAGTTCTTC

J: TRBJ2-3
V: TRBV4-3
size: few
length: 14
D: NA
CDR3: CASSQRERFDTQYF
DNA: TGCGCCAGCAGCCAACGGGAGCGATTTGATACGCAGTATTTT

J: TRBJ1-5
V: TRBV19
size: NA
length: 17
D: NA
CDR3: CASSFISAAGSRQPQHF
DNA: TGTGCCAGTAGTTTTATTAGCGCGGCGGGGAGCAGGCAGCCCCAGCATTTT

J: TRBJ1-2
V: TRBV2
size: NA
length: 14
D: NA
CDR3: CASSDEGDYYGYTF
DNA: TGTGCCAGCAGTGATGAAGGTGACTACTATGGCTACACCTTC

J: TRBJ1-4
V: TRBV4-1
size: NA
length: 16
D: TRBD1
CDR3: CASSQGQGSTNEKLFF
DNA: TGCGCCAGCAGCCAGGGACAGGGTTCAACTAATGAAAAACTGTTTTTT

J: TRBJ2-7
V: TRBV7-6
size: few
length: 12
D: NA
CDR3: CASSFYGYEQYF
DNA: TGTGCCAGCAGCTTTTACGGTTACGAGCAGTACTTC

J: TRBJ1-1
V: TRBV6-1
size: few
length: 14
D: NA
CDR3: CASSSDRLNTEAFF
DNA: TGTGCCAGCAGTTCGGATAGGTTGAACACTGAAGCTTTCTTT

J: TRBJ1-3
V: TRBV4-3
size: few
length: 16
D: TRBD1
CDR3: CASSQEDRGSGNTIYF
DNA: TGCGCCAGCAGCCAAGAAGACAGGGGATCTGGAAACACCATATATTTT

J: TRBJ2-5
V: TRBV20-1
size: NA
length: 14
D: TRBD1
CDR3: CSARARQGTEAQYF
DNA: TGCAGTGCTAGAGCCCGACAGGGGACGGAGGCCCAGTACTTC

J: TRBJ2-3
V: TRBV6-2/TRBV6-3
size: few
length: 16
D: NA
CDR3: CASDPGDRIGADTQYF
DNA: TGTGCCAGCGACCCCGGCGACAGGATTGGGGCAGATACGCAGTATTTT

J: TRBJ2-7
V: TRBV12-3/TRBV12-4
size: few
length: 14
D: NA
CDR3: CASSLLGRFDEQYF
DNA: TGTGCCAGCAGTTTACTGGGGAGGTTTGACGAGCAGTACTTC

J: TRBJ2-2
V: TRBV11-2
size: once
length: 12
D: NA
CDR3: CASSNSAGELFF
DNA: TGTGCCAGCAGCAACTCTGCCGGGGAGCTGTTTTTT

J: TRBJ2-3
V: TRBV7-9
size: NA
length: 17
D: NA
CDR3: CASSRIAESTSTDTQYF
DNA: TGTGCCAGCAGCCGGATAGCGGAATCGACTAGCACAGATACGCAGTATTTT

J: TRBJ1-5
V: TRBV27
size: NA
length: 11
D: NA
CDR3: CASGPYQPQHF
DNA: TGTGCCAGCGGACCTTATCAGCCCCAGCATTTT

J: TRBJ2-1
V: TRBV20-1
size: medium-sized
length: 14
D: TRBD2
CDR3: CSANLQAGGNEQFF
DNA: TGCAGTGCCAACCTCCAGGCGGGGGGCAATGAGCAGTTCTTC

J: TRBJ1-4
V: TRBV7-2
size: NA
length: 16
D: NA
CDR3: CASSHTTAQPSEKLFF
DNA: TGTGCCAGCAGCCACACGACAGCCCAGCCTAGTGAAAAACTGTTTTTT

J: TRBJ2-7
V: TRBV27
size: NA
length: 14
D: TRBD1
CDR3: CASSFPGTGDEQYF
DNA: TGTGCCAGCAGTTTCCCCGGGACAGGGGACGAGCAGTACTTC

J: TRBJ2-2
V: TRBV4-2
size: NA
length: 18
D: TRBD2
CDR3: CASRGTSGGASSTGELFF
DNA: TGTGCCAGCCGCGGGACTAGCGGGGGGGCCTCGAGCACCGGGGAGCTGTTTTTT

J: TRBJ2-1
V: TRBV7-2
size: few
length: 13
D: NA
CDR3: CASSSETYNEQFF
DNA: TGTGCCAGCAGCTCAGAGACTTACAATGAGCAGTTCTTC

J: TRBJ2-7
V: TRBV4-3
size: NA
length: 17
D: NA
CDR3: CASSQAGPSAGTYEQYF
DNA: TGCGCCAGCAGCCAAGCAGGTCCCTCAGCTGGCACCTACGAGCAGTACTTC

J: TRBJ2-5
V: TRBV6-6
size: few
length: 12
D: NA
CDR3: CASSYSMETQYF
DNA: TGTGCCAGCAGTTACTCGATGGAGACCCAGTACTTC

J: TRBJ2-3
V: TRBV4-2
size: many
length: 18
D: TRBD2
CDR3: CASSQEGPSGGGGDTQYF
DNA: TGTGCCAGCAGCCAAGAAGGCCCTAGCGGGGGCGGGGGAGATACGCAGTATTTT

J: TRBJ2-7
V: TRBV6-2/TRBV6-3
size: NA
length: 14
D: NA
CDR3: CASSTQGGSYEQYF
DNA: TGTGCCAGCAGCACACAGGGGGGGTCCTACGAGCAGTACTTC

J: TRBJ1-1
V: TRBV7-2
size: NA
length: 13
D: NA
CDR3: CASSLVGRPGAFF
DNA: TGTGCCAGCAGCTTAGTAGGGCGGCCCGGAGCTTTCTTT

J: TRBJ2-6
V: TRBV4-3
size: few
length: 15
D: TRBD1
CDR3: CASSQPRDRADVLTF
DNA: TGCGCCAGCAGCCAACCCCGGGACAGGGCAGACGTCCTGACTTTC

J: TRBJ1-1
V: TRBV7-8
size: few
length: 18
D: TRBD1
CDR3: CASSLSRGARGIDTEAFF
DNA: TGTGCCAGCAGCTTAAGTCGGGGAGCCAGGGGGATTGACACTGAAGCTTTCTTT

J: TRBJ2-1
V: TRBV7-3
size: NA
length: 15
D: NA
CDR3: CASSLGGSRHNEQFF
DNA: TGTGCCAGCAGCTTAGGGGGTTCCCGCCACAATGAGCAGTTCTTC

J: TRBJ1-1
V: TRBV19
size: NA
length: 14
D: NA
CDR3: CASSIGSLNTEAFF
DNA: TGTGCCAGTAGTATCGGCAGCTTGAACACTGAAGCTTTCTTT

J: TRBJ1-2
V: TRBV7-6
size: few
length: 15
D: TRBD1
CDR3: CASSPGQGSTGGYTF
DNA: TGTGCCAGCAGCCCTGGACAGGGATCAACAGGGGGCTACACCTTC

J: TRBJ1-1
V: TRBV4-3
size: NA
length: 15
D: NA
CDR3: CASSQEPGGGEEAFF
DNA: TGCGCCAGCAGCCAAGAACCTGGTGGAGGGGAAGAAGCTTTCTTT